The TCR beta chain under discussion was sequenced for a study of T-cell memory formation after mild COVID-19. Whole-study findings and limits: Specificity for SARS-CoV-2 was not confirmed among the second-wave clones peaking on day 37.

The germline CDR1 and CDR2 sequences are SGHTA and FQGNSA. V gave up 7 bases and J gave up 4 bases; unmatched junction bases: 12. CDR3 size: 16 residues. Employing constant-segment primers, 5'RACE generated TCR alpha and TCR beta cDNA libraries bearing sample barcodes and UMIs. TCRdb re-analysed the 5' RACE reads in MiXCR, keeping a single row per CDR3 protein. The table lists tens of thousands of distinct CDR3 sequences, more than 15% of them singletons. This clonotype was counted ten times or more. Its antigen remains unidentified. The sequence was obtained from an adult who had mild COVID-19 (a few samples of this study predate the infection). Cell type and time point are not known. The chain recombines TRBV7-2 with TRBJ2-2; 7 bases fit TRBD1. Material: PBMCs or a T cell subset sorted from them (not recorded which). CDR3 in amino acids: CASTPEGQARTGELFF. The CDR3 DNA is TGTGCCAGCACCCCCGAAGGACAGGCCCGCACCGGGGAGCTGTTTTTT. Filled out from reference TRBV7-2 and TRBJ2-2, the complete variable domain reads GAGVSQSPSNKVTEKGKDVELRCDPISGHTALYWYRQSLGQGLEFLIYFQGNSAPDKSGLPSDRFSAERTGGSVSTLTIQRTQQEDSAVYLCASTPEGQARTGELFFGEGSRLTVL.